This passage covers 8 T cell receptor beta chains from one sample sequenced in a study of pediatric ulcerative colitis. One to two pinch biopsies were taken from the rectum during colonoscopy. Sequenced by immunoSEQ multiplex PCR; TCRdb stores in-frame clones only, minus some. The sample yields more than 40,000 clones, around 81% seen once. Sample: gut tissue. The receptor set was obtained from a girl between 10 and 17 years old with moderate ulcerative colitis.

This clone has a handful of counts. The rearrangement links TRBV2 to TRBJ1-1, with TRBD1 matching over 11 bases. V trimming: 1 base; J trimming: 8 bases; junction bases outside the gene matches: 3. Germline values: CDR1 SNHLY, CDR2 FYNNEI. The CDR3 totals 14 residues. The chain's CDR3 is CASSEGTGGWEAFF. CDR3 bases: TGTGCCAGCAGTGAAGGGACAGGGGGCTGGGAAGCTTTCTTT.

The chain employs TRBV6-6 and TRBJ2-7; tentatively, D is TRBD2 (6 bases). The V gene's germline CDR1 is MNHNY and CDR2 SVGAGI (reference sequence). The CDR3 is 14 residues long. V was clipped by 7 bases and J by 0 bases, with 13 bases between them. The CDR3 here is CASTAGGSSYEQYF. In DNA, the CDR3 is TGTGCCAGCACTGCCGGGGGAAGCTCCTACGAGCAGTACTTC.

V is TRBV5-6 and J is TRBJ1-1; D possibly corresponds to TRBD1 (6 bases). V gave up 7 bases and J gave up 3 bases, with 16 bases separating them. The CDR3 runs to 14 residues. Germline lookup yields CDR1 SGHDT and CDR2 YYEEEE. CDR3 in DNA: TGTGCCAGCTTCGAAACAGGGACATACACTGAAGCTTTCTTT. It yields the protein CASFETGTYTEAFF.

The V gene is TRBV29-1, the J gene TRBJ1-5; the D is unclear. V was pared by 7 bases and J by 0 bases, with 22 bases between. The germline gives CDR1 SQVTM, CDR2 ANQGSEA. CDR3 length equals 17 residues. The CDR3 nucleotides are TGCAGCGATCACAGTGGCCCCACCCCTTATAGCAATCAGCCCCAGCATTTT. This translates into CSDHSGPTPYSNQPQHF.

The rearrangement uses TRBV7-2 and TRBJ2-7; D is perhaps TRBD2 (6 bases). The CDR3 has 14 amino acids. In germline, CDR1 is SGHTA, CDR2 FQGNSA. Deletions cut 5 bases from V and 3 bases from J, with 14 bases between. This chain's CDR3 is CASSTRLGGYEQYF. CDR3 sequence (DNA): TGTGCCAGCAGCACGCGCTTGGGGGGCTACGAGCAGTACTTC.

The chain couples TRBV4-1 to TRBJ1-5; 9 bases fit TRBD1. The CDR3 has 15 amino acids. J lost 5 bases, V lost 1 base, and 3 bases had no gene match. In germline, CDR1 is MGHRA, CDR2 YSYEKL. This CDR3 reads CASSQGQGDYQPQHF. The CDR3 bases are TGCGCCAGCAGCCAAGGACAGGGGGATTATCAGCCCCAGCATTTT.

This clone was observed a few times. The chain employs TRBV2 and TRBJ1-1, with a possible D match to TRBD1 (5 bases). The CDR3 is made up of 14 amino acids. Germline V gene sequence: CDR1 SNHLY, CDR2 FYNNEI. V shed 3 bases and J shed 5 bases, with 13 bases lying between them. CDR3 nucleotides: TGTGCCAGCAGTGATCAGCCCGGGGGGACTGAAGCTTTCTTT. This codes for CASSDQPGGTEAFF.

The chain's CDR3 is CASSLALTDTQYF. The CDR3 DNA reads as TGTGCCAGCAGTTTAGCATTAACAGATACGCAGTATTTT. This sequence joins TRBV28 and TRBJ2-3; D remains ambiguous. V was shortened by 2 bases and J by 3 bases, with 6 bases between the two germline ends. From germline, CDR1 is MDHEN and CDR2 SYDVKM. The CDR3 is 13 residues long.